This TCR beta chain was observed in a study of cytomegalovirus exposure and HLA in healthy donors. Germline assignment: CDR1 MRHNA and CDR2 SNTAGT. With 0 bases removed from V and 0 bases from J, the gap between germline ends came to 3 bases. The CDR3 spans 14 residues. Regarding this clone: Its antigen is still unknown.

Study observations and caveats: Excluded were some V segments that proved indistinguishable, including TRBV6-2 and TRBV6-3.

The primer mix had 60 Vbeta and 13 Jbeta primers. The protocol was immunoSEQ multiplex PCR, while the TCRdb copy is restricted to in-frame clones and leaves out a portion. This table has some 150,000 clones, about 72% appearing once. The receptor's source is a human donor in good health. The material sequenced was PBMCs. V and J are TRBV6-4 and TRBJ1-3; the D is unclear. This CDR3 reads CASSDSYSGNTIYF. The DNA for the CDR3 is TGTGCCAGCAGTGACTCTTACTCTGGAAACACCATATATTTT.